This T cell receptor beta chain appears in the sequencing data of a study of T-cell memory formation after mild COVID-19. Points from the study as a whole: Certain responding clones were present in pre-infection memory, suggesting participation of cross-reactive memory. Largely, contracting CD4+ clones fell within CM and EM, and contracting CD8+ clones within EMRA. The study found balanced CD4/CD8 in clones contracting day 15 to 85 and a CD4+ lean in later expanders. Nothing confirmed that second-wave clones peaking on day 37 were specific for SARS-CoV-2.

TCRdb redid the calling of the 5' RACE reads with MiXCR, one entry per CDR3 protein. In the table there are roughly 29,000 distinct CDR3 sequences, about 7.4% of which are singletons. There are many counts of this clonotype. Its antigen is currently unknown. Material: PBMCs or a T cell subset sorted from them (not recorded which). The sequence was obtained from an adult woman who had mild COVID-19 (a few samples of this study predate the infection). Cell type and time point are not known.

Here the CDR3 reads CATSPPRGRETGELFF. The CDR3 DNA is TGTGCCACCAGCCCGCCCCGGGGGCGAGAGACCGGGGAGCTGTTTTTT. V gene TRBV15 combines with J gene TRBJ2-2; D is perhaps TRBD1 or TRBD2 (6 bases each). The CDR3 is 16 amino acids. CDR1 is LNHNV and CDR2 is YYDKDF in the germline V gene (reference sequence). Trimming removed 5 bases from V and 5 bases from J, with 18 bases in between.